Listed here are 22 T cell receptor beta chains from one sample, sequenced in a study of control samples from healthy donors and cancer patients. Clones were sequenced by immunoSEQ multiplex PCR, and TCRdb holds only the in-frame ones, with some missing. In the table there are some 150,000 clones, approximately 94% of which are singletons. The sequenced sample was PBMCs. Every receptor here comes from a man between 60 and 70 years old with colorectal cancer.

The CDR3 DNA reads TGTGCCAGCAGCTTAGACCCAGCCAGGGAAGGCTACACCTTC. Its translation: CASSLDPAREGYTF. The chain uses TRBV11-2 and TRBJ1-2; tentative D call: TRBD1 (5 bases). Between the trimmed V and J ends, which lost 0 bases and 8 bases, there was a span of 13 bases. This CDR3 is built from 14 residues. Germline V CDR1 and CDR2: SGHAT, FQNNGV. Full variable domain (remainder filled in from reference TRBV11-2 and TRBJ1-2): EAGVAQSPRYKIIEKRQSVAFWCNPISGHATLYWYQQILGQGPKLLIQFQNNGVVDDSQLPKDRFSAERLKGVDSTLKIQPAKLEDSAVYLCASSLDPAREGYTFGSGTRLTVV.

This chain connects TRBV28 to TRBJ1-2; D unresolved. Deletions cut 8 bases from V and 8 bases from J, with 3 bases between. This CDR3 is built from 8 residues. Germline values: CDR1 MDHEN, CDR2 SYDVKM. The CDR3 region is CASGGYTF. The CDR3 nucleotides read TGTGCCAGCGGCGGCTACACCTTC.

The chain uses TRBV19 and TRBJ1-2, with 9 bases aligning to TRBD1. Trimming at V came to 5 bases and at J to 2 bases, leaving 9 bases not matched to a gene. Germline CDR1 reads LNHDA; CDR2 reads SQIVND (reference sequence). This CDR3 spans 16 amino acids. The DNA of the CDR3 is TGTGCCAGTAGTCTCGAAGGGGGACAGGGAAACTATGGCTACACCTTC. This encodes CASSLEGGQGNYGYTF.

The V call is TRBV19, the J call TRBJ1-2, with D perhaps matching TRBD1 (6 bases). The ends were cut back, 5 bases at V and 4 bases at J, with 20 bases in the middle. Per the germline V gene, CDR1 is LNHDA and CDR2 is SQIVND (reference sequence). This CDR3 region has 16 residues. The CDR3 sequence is CASSPLGSQGTYGYTF. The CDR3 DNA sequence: TGTGCCAGTAGTCCGCTTGGCTCCCAGGGGACCTATGGCTACACCTTC. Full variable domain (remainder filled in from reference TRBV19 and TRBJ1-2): DGGITQSPKYLFRKEGQNVTLSCEQNLNHDAMYWYRQDPGQGLRLIYYSQIVNDFQKGDIAEGYSVSREKKESFPLTVTSAQKNPTAFYLCASSPLGSQGTYGYTFGSGTRLTVV.

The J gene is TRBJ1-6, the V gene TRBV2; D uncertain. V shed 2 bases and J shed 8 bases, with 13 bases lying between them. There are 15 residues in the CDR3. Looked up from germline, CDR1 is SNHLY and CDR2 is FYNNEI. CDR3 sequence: CASSESKLEDSPLHF. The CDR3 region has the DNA TGTGCCAGCAGTGAAAGTAAGTTAGAAGATTCACCCCTCCACTTT.

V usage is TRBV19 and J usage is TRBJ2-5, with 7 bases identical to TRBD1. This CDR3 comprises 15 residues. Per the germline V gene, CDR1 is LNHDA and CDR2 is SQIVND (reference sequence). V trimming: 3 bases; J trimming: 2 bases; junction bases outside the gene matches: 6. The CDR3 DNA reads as TGTGCCAGTAGTATTGGGACAGCACTACAAGAGACCCAGTACTTC. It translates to CASSIGTALQETQYF. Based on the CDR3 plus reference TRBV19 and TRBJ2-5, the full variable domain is DGGITQSPKYLFRKEGQNVTLSCEQNLNHDAMYWYRQDPGQGLRLIYYSQIVNDFQKGDIAEGYSVSREKKESFPLTVTSAQKNPTAFYLCASSIGTALQETQYFGPGTRLLVL.

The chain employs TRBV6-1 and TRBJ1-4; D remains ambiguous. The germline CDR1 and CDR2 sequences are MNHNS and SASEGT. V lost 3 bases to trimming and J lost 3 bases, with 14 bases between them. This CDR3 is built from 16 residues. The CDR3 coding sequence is TGTGCCAGCAGTGAGGTGGCCGCGTGGGCTAATGAAAAACTGTTTTTT. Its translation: CASSEVAAWANEKLFF.

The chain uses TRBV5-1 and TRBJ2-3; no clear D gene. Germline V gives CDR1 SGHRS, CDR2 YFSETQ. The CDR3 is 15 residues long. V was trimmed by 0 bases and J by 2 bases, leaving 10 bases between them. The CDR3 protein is CASSLELLPTDTQYF. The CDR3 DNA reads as TGCGCCAGCAGCTTGGAATTGTTACCCACAGATACGCAGTATTTT.

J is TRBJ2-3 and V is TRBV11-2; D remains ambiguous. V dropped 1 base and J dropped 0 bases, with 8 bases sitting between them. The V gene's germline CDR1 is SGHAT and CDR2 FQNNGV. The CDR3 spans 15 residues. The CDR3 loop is CASSLVPFSTDTQYF. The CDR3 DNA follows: TGTGCCAGCAGCTTAGTGCCTTTCAGCACAGATACGCAGTATTTT.

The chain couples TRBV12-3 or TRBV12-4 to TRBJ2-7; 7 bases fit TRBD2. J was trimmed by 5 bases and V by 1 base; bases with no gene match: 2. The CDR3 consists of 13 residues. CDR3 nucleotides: TGTGCCAGCAGTTTAGGGGGAGGGGACGAGCAGTACTTC. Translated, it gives CASSLGGGDEQYF.

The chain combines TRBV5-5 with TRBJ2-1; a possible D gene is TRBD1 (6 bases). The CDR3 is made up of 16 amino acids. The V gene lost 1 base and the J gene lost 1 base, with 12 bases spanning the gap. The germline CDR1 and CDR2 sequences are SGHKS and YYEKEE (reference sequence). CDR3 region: CASSLRGLVSYNEQFF. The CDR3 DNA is TGTGCCAGCAGCTTGAGGGGGTTGGTGTCCTACAATGAGCAGTTCTTC.

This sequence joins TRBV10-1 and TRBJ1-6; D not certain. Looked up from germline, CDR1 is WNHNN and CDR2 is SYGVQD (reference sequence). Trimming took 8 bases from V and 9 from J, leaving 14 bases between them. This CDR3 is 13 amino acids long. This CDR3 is CASGASLGSPLHF. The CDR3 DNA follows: TGCGCCAGCGGAGCTTCCCTGGGTTCACCCCTCCACTTT.

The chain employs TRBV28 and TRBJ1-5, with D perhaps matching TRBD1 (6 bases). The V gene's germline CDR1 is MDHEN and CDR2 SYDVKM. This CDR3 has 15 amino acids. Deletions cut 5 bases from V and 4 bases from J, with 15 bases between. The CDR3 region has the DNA TGTGCCAGCAGTGTAAGGGGGGACGTAAATCAGCCCCAGCATTTT. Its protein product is CASSVRGDVNQPQHF.

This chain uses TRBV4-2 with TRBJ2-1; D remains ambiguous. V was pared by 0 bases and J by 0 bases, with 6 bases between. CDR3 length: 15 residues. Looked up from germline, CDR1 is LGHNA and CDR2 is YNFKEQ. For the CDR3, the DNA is TGTGCCAGCAGCCAAGACGCCCGCTCCTACAATGAGCAGTTCTTC. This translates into CASSQDARSYNEQFF.

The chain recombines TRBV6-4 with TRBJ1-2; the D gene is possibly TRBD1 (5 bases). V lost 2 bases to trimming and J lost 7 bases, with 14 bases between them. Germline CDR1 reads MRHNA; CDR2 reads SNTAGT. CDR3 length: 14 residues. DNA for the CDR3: TGTGCCAGCAGTGACCGCAGGGCAACTTCTGGCTACACCTTC. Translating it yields CASSDRRATSGYTF.

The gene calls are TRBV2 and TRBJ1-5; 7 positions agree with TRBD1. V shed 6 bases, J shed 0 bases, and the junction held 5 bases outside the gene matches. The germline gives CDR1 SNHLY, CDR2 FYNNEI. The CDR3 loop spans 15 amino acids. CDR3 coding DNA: TGTGCCAGCAGCCTACAGGGGCATAGCAATCAGCCCCAGCATTTT. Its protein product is CASSLQGHSNQPQHF.

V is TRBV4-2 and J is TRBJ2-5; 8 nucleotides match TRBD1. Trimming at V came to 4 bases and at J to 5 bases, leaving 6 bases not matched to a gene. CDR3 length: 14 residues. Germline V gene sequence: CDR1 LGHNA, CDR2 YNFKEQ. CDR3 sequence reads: CASSLGQGDETQYF. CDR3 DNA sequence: TGTGCCAGCAGCCTCGGACAGGGCGACGAGACCCAGTACTTC.

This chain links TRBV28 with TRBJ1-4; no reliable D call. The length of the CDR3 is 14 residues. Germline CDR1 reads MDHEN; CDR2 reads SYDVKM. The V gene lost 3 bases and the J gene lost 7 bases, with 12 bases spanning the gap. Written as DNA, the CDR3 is TGTGCCAGCAGTTTCGGAACAATTGGTGAAAAACTGTTTTTT. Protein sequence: CASSFGTIGEKLFF.

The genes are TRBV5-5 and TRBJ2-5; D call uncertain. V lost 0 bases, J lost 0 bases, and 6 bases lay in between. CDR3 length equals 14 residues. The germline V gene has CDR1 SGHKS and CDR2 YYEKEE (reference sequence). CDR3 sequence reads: CASSLVGNQETQYF. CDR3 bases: TGTGCCAGCAGCTTGGTGGGGAACCAAGAGACCCAGTACTTC.

The CDR3: CASSPLGTGAGNTIYF. CDR3 coding DNA: TGTGCCAGCAGCCCCCTCGGGACAGGGGCTGGAAACACCATATATTTT. The chain joins TRBV3-1 (or the pseudogene TRBV3-2) to TRBJ1-3; 10 bases align to TRBD1. V trimming: 4 bases; J trimming: 2 bases; junction bases outside the gene matches: 5. Germline-derived CDR1 and CDR2 are LGHDT and YNNKEL (reference sequence). CDR3 length: 16 residues.

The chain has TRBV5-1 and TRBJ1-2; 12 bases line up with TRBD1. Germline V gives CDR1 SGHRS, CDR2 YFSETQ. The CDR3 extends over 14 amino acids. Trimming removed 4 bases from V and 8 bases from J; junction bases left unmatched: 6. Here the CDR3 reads CASSQGQGAQGYTF. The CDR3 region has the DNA TGCGCCAGCAGCCAGGGACAGGGGGCGCAGGGCTACACCTTC. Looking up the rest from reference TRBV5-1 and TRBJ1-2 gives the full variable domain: KAGVTQTPRYLIKTRGQQVTLSCSPISGHRSVSWYQQTPGQGLQFLFEYFSETQRNKGNFPGRFSGRQFSNSRSEMNVSTLELGDSALYLCASSQGQGAQGYTFGSGTRLTVV.

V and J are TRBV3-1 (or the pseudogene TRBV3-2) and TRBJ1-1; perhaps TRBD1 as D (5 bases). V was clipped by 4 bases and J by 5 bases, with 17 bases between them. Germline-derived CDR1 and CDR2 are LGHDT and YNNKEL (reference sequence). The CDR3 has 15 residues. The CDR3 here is CASSPGDRAMTEAFF. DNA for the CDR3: TGTGCCAGCAGCCCCGGGGACCGAGCAATGACTGAAGCTTTCTTT.